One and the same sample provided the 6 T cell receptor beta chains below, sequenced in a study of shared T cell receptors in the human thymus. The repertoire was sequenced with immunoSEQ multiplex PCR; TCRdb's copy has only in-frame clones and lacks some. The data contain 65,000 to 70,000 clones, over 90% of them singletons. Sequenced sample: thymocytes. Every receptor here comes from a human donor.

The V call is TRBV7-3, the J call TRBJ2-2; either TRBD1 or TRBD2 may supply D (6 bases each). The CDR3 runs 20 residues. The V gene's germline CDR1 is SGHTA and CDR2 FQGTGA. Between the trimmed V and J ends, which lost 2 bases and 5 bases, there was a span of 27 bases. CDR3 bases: TGTGCCAGCAGCTTACAGTCCCACCCTAGGGGGGTGGTAGGAACCGGGGAGCTGTTTTTT. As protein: CASSLQSHPRGVVGTGELFF. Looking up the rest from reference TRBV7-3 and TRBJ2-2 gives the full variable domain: GAGVSQTPSNKVTEKGKYVELRCDPISGHTALYWYRQSLGQGPEFLIYFQGTGAADDSGLPNDRFFAVRPEGSVSTLKIQRTERGDSAVYLCASSLQSHPRGVVGTGELFFGEGSRLTVL.

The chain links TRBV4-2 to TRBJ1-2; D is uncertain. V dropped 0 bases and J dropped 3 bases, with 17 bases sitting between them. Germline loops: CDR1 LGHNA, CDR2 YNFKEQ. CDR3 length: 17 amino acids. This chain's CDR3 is CASSQDEGDPQHYGYTF. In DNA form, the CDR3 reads TGTGCCAGCAGCCAAGATGAGGGCGACCCTCAACACTATGGCTACACCTTC.

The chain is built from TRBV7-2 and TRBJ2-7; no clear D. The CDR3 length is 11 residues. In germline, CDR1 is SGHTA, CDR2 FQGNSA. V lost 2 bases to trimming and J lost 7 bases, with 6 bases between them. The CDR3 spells CASSLNDEQYF. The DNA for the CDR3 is TGTGCCAGCAGCTTAAATGATGAGCAGTACTTC. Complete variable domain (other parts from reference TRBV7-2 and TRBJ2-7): GAGVSQSPSNKVTEKGKDVELRCDPISGHTALYWYRQSLGQGLEFLIYFQGNSAPDKSGLPSDRFSAERTGGSVSTLTIQRTQQEDSAVYLCASSLNDEQYFGPGTRLTVT.

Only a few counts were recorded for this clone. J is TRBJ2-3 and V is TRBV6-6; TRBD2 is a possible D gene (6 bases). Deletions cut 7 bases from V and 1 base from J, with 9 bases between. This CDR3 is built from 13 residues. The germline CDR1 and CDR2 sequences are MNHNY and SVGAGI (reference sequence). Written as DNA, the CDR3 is TGTGCCAGCACTGGGGGGTGCACAGATACGCAGTATTTT. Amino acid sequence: CASTGGCTDTQYF.

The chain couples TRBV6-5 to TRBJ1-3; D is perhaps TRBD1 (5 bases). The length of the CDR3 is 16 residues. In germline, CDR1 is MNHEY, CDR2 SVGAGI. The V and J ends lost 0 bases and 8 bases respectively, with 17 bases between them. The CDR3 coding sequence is TGTGCCAGCAGTTACTCGAACTGGGACTGGGGGGACACCATATATTTT. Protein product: CASSYSNWDWGDTIYF.

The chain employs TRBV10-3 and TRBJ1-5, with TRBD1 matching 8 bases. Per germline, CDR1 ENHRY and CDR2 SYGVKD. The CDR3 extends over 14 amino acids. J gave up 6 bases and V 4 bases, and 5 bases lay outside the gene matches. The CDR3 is CAISGVRGRQPQHF. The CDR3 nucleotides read TGTGCCATCAGTGGAGTCAGGGGGCGTCAGCCCCAGCATTTT.